The entry that follows covers one T cell receptor (beta chain) sequence. There are many counts of this clone. The clone's antigen remains unknown. The CDR3 end is not reached by the read, which stops 3 residues before it; the germline J gene fills it in. CVID was diagnosed by standard criteria: serum IgG, IgA and/or IgM reduced below normal range, plus specific antibody deficiency. The CVID group comprised about 46 subjects, 15 or so female and around 30 male, aged roughly 8 to 65 years with a mean age of roughly 43. Most CVID patients and most healthy controls were of Caucasian heritage. At the time of study participation, every CVID subject had been on replacement immunoglobulin therapy for one year or longer. At blood collection, none of the CVID subjects was ill or on immunomodulatory or immunosuppressive medication. From each donor, about 5 to 8.5 ml of heparinized peripheral whole blood was collected. TCRbeta CDR3 repertoires were sequenced from genomic DNA of adults with common variable immune deficiency (CVID) and healthy adult controls. Diluted blood was subjected to density centrifugation over Hypaque 1077 or Ficoll-Paque for isolation of peripheral blood mononuclear cells. Genomic DNA was obtained from unsorted mononuclear cells through either Qiagen column purification or a centrifugation-based method.

The CDR3 sequence holds 16 residues, the cysteine and phenylalanine included. The DNA shown is the part of the CDR3 that was read: 39 bases, in frame from base 1. The V and J ends are trimmed by 5 bases and 0 bases, leaving 17 bases between them. For CDR1 and CDR2, the germline V gene lists SGHTA and FQGTGA. The data were obtained in a study of T cell clonality in common variable immunodeficiency (dated by TCRdb to 2015 to 2017). Points the paper makes about the study in general: Although equal DNA input was used, an average of about 87,000 unique sequences per sample was obtained for controls, compared with some 30,000 for CVID samples. CVID subjects shared fewer TCRbeta clones with each other than healthy controls did (p < 0.0001). Patient heterogeneity within the CVID cohort put limits on correlating repertoire features with clinical complications. TCRbeta clonality was higher in CVID subjects than in healthy controls (t-test p = 0.018), and the increase was most characteristic of about a third of subjects. It was noted by the authors that sequencing of the repertoires of T cell subpopulations would be needed to clarify the cause of the increased clonality in CVID. CVID TCRbeta sequences reportedly showed fewer deletions and N-nucleotide insertions and lacked highly modified clones with 13 or more V deletions.

For sequencing input, CVID and control samples contributed equivalent amounts of genomic DNA. For every sample, a 60 bp segment covering the rearranged TCRbeta CDR3 region was amplified and then sequenced. The immunoSEQ assay, a bias-corrected multiplex PCR combined with high-throughput sequencing, was used to amplify TCRbeta. The original pipeline was this. Each unique nucleotide sequence was treated as a clone and annotated with V, D and J genes, copy number and frequency. Sequences were labeled productive if in frame, and non-productive if out of frame or containing stop codons. As previously described, clonality was calculated on the basis of Shannon's entropy. Mean CDR3 Kyte-Doolittle hydropathy was derived from the predicted amino acid sequences of productive clones. Scaled V gene usage was hierarchically clustered using Manhattan distance and complete linkage with the R hclust function. Sharing of clones by CDR3 amino acid sequence was evaluated by resampling 12 repertoires per group over 100 rounds. The repertoires were searched for over 55 published EBV-specific and fewer than 250 published CMV-specific TCRbeta sequences. Two CVID samples yielding fewer than 10,000 sequences were excluded from analysis, leaving more than 35 CVID repertoires. What TCRdb holds here is the immuneACCESS table cut down to in-frame rearrangements. Part of the clones is not present; checked against another copy, under half of the missing clones reflect an unresolved V gene, and the others are unexplained. V, J and clone size are taken as reported in that table, and D and trimming were inferred from the DNA itself. This sample shows around 33,000 clones, and none of them turns up only once. 25% to 30% of the sample belongs to the ten largest clones.

Specimen: peripheral blood mononuclear cells. This clonotype originated in a human donor with common variable immunodeficiency. The sequence is built from TRBV7-3 and TRBJ2-7; TRBD1 might be the D gene, on 6 matching bases. The CDR3 reads CASSQIAQGNSYEQYF. The sequenced CDR3 bases are TGTGCCAGCAGCCAAATCGCCCAGGGGAACTCCTACGAG. With the portions outside the CDR3 filled from the reference TRBV7-3 and TRBJ2-7 genes, the complete variable region becomes GAGVSQTPSNKVTEKGKYVELRCDPISGHTALYWYRQSLGQGPEFLIYFQGTGAADDSGLPNDRFFAVRPEGSVSTLKIQRTERGDSAVYLCASSQIAQGNSYEQYFGPGTRLTVT.